The next 15 T cell receptor beta chains were all read from a single sample in a study of blood T cell repertoires in COVID-19. Clones were sequenced by immunoSEQ multiplex PCR, and TCRdb holds only the in-frame ones, with some missing. The sample has roughly 69,000 clones, approximately 79% seen once. The sequenced material came from peripheral blood. These receptors all come from a woman aged 45-59 years with acute or convalescent COVID-19.

This clone was detected ten times or more. The chain employs TRBV3-1 (or the pseudogene TRBV3-2) and TRBJ2-3, with D unresolved. The germline gives CDR1 LGHDT, CDR2 YNNKEL (reference sequence). With 1 base removed from V and 2 bases from J, the gap between germline ends came to 10 bases. The CDR3 loop spans 15 amino acids. The CDR3 region is CASSQGPASTDTQYF. The CDR3 coding sequence is TGTGCCAGCAGCCAAGGGCCCGCCTCCACAGATACGCAGTATTTT.

V and J are TRBV10-3 and TRBJ1-2; possibly TRBD1 for D (5 bases). Trimming took 0 bases from V and 8 from J, leaving 16 bases between them. The CDR3 has 15 amino acids. Germline loops: CDR1 ENHRY, CDR2 SYGVKD. In DNA, the CDR3 is TGTGCCATCAGTGAGTCGATGGGGGGTCCTCACGGCTACACCTTC. Protein sequence: CAISESMGGPHGYTF.

The count of this clone is one. V is TRBV7-2 and J is TRBJ2-7; the D gene is possibly TRBD1 (5 bases). The CDR3 totals 15 residues. V was pared by 6 bases and J by 5 bases, with 20 bases between. Per the germline V gene, CDR1 is SGHTA and CDR2 is FQGNSA. The DNA for the CDR3 is TGTGCCAGCAGTCCCAGCCCTGGCAGGGTGCACGAGCAGTACTTC. Its translation is CASSPSPGRVHEQYF.

The rearrangement uses TRBV18 and TRBJ1-4; no firm D call. The CDR3 covers 13 residues. Germline loops: CDR1 KGHSH, CDR2 LQKENI. Trimming left V 4 bases short and J 2 bases short, with 5 bases between. The CDR3 DNA reads as TGTGCCAGCTCACGGGAGACTAATGAAAAACTGTTTTTT. It is translated as CASSRETNEKLFF.

This clone was found a few times. V gene TRBV7-2 combines with J gene TRBJ1-1, with 12 bases matching TRBD1. Trimming took 5 bases from V and 7 from J; bases not matched to a gene: 11. Germline CDR1 and CDR2: SGHTA and FQGNSA. CDR3 length: 16 amino acids. CDR3 region: CASSRKAGQGAGEAFF. As DNA, the CDR3 is TGTGCCAGCAGCCGTAAGGCGGGACAGGGGGCGGGTGAAGCTTTCTTT.

The chain carries TRBV28 and TRBJ2-1; 13 bases align to TRBD2. Germline trimming cut 6 bases from V and 6 bases from J; bases unmatched to any gene: 14. Germline V CDR1 and CDR2: MDHEN, SYDVKM. This CDR3 spans 18 amino acids. The CDR3 protein is CASSFANEGLAGPNEQFF. The CDR3 region has the DNA TGTGCCAGCAGCTTCGCCAATGAGGGACTAGCGGGACCCAATGAGCAGTTCTTC.

This chain joins TRBV27 and TRBJ1-1; 8 positions match TRBD1. Trimming removed 5 bases from V and 2 bases from J; junction bases left unmatched: 4. This CDR3 comprises 14 residues. The V gene's germline CDR1 is MNHEY and CDR2 SMNVEV (reference sequence). The DNA of the CDR3 is TGTGCCAGCAGTGTGCAGGGGGCTAACACTGAAGCTTTCTTT. Encoded protein: CASSVQGANTEAFF.

Here the CDR3 reads CASSLGGDSWVSNSGNTIYF. In DNA, the CDR3 is TGTGCCAGCAGCTTAGGTGGGGACAGCTGGGTCTCAAACTCTGGAAACACCATATATTTT. The chain is built from TRBV7-6 and TRBJ1-3; TRBD1 matches 7 bases. With V trimmed by 1 base and J by 0 bases, 15 bases remained unmatched. This CDR3 spans 20 amino acids. CDR1 and CDR2 (germline): SGHVS, FNYEAQ.

The chain has TRBV6-6 and TRBJ1-5, with D unresolved. The germline V and J ends were trimmed by 7 bases and 2 bases, with 15 bases remaining between them. Germline V gene data show CDR1 as MNHNY and CDR2 as SVGAGI (reference sequence). The CDR3 has 15 residues. CDR3 region: CASISEPPGNQPQHF. Written as DNA, the CDR3 is TGTGCCAGCATCAGCGAACCCCCGGGCAATCAGCCCCAGCATTTT.

The chain employs TRBV2 and TRBJ1-4; 9 bases agree with TRBD1. This CDR3 is 14 amino acids long. The germline gives CDR1 SNHLY, CDR2 FYNNEI. The junction had 2 bases not matched to a gene; V was cut back by 4 bases and J by 5 bases. The CDR3 loop is CASSAGTGNEKLFF. The CDR3 coding sequence is TGTGCCAGCAGTGCCGGGACAGGGAATGAAAAACTGTTTTTT.

The chain combines TRBV19 with TRBJ2-6; weak D call: TRBD1 (6 bases). Trimming took off 7 bases at V and 0 bases at J, with 19 bases between the two ends. The germline gives CDR1 LNHDA, CDR2 SQIVND (reference sequence). There are 18 residues in the CDR3. The CDR3 is CASTLSGTRNSGANVLTF. In DNA, the CDR3 is TGTGCCAGTACTCTATCCGGGACACGGAACTCTGGGGCCAACGTCCTGACTTTC.

This clone was found once. The V and J genes are TRBV6-2 or TRBV6-3 and TRBJ1-4; D is perhaps TRBD1 (5 bases). The CDR3 extends over 15 amino acids. Germline-derived CDR1 and CDR2 are MNHEY and SVGEGT. V lost 4 bases to trimming and J lost 4 bases, with 13 bases between them. The CDR3 loop reads CASSSPTGGNEKLFF. In DNA form, the CDR3 reads TGTGCCAGCAGTTCTCCGACCGGGGGTAATGAAAAACTGTTTTTT.

The gene calls are TRBV2 and TRBJ1-1; possibly TRBD1 for D (5 bases). Per germline, CDR1 SNHLY and CDR2 FYNNEI. V lost 5 bases and J lost 6, with 10 bases in between. CDR3 size: 12 residues. The CDR3: CASSSTGAEAFF. The CDR3 bases are TGTGCCAGCAGTTCAACGGGGGCTGAAGCTTTCTTT.

The rearrangement links TRBV6-1 to TRBJ2-7, with a possible D match to TRBD1 (6 bases). Trimming removed 2 bases from V and 5 bases from J, with 16 bases in between. CDR3 length: 15 residues. Germline V CDR1 and CDR2: MNHNS, SASEGT. CDR3: CASSEQAGAIDEQYF. Written as DNA, the CDR3 is TGTGCCAGCAGTGAACAGGCAGGGGCTATCGACGAGCAGTACTTC.

The rearrangement uses TRBV30 and TRBJ2-5; the match to TRBD1 covers 9 bases. CDR1 is GTSNPN, CDR2 SVGIG, per germline (reference sequence). V lost 0 bases to trimming and J lost 5 bases; unmatched junction nucleotides: 13. This CDR3 comprises 17 residues. CDR3 loop: CAWSVQAGTGIRETQYF. In DNA, the CDR3 is TGTGCCTGGAGTGTACAAGCCGGGACAGGGATAAGGGAGACCCAGTACTTC.